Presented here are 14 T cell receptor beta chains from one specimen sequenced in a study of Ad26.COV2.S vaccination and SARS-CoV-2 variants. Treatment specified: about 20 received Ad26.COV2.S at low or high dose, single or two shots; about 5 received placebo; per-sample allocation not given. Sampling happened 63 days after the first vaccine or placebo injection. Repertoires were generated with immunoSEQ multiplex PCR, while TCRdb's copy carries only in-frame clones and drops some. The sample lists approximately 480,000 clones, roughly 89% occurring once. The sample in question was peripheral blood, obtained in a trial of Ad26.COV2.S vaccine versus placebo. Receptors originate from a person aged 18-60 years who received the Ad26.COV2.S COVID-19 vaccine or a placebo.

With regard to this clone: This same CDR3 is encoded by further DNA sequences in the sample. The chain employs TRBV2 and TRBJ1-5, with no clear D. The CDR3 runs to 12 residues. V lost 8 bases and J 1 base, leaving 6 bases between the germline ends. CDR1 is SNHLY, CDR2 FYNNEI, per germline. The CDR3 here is CASRYSNQPQHF. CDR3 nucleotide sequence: TGTGCCAGCCGGTACAGCAATCAGCCCCAGCATTTT.

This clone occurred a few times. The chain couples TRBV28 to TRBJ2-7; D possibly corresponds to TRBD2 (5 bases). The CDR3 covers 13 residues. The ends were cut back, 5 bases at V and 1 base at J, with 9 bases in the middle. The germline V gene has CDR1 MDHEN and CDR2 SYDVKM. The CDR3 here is CASSRGWSYEQYF. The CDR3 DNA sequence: TGTGCCAGCAGTAGAGGGTGGTCCTACGAGCAGTACTTC. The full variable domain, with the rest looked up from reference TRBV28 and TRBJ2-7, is DVKVTQSSRYLVKRTGEKVFLECVQDMDHENMFWYRQDPGLGLRLIYFSYDVKMKEKGDIPEGYSVSREKKERFSLILESASTNQTSMYLCASSRGWSYEQYFGPGTRLTVT.

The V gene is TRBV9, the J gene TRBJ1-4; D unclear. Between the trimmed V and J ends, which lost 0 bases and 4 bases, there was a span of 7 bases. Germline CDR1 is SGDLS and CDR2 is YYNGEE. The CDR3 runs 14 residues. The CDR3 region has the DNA TGTGCCAGCAGCGTAGGATCGGATAATGAAAAACTGTTTTTT. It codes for CASSVGSDNEKLFF. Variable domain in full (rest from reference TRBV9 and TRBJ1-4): DSGVTQTPKHLITATGQRVTLRCSPRSGDLSVYWYQQSLDQGLQFLIQYYNGEERAKGNILERFSAQQFPDLHSELNLSSLELGDSALYFCASSVGSDNEKLFFGSGTQLSVL.

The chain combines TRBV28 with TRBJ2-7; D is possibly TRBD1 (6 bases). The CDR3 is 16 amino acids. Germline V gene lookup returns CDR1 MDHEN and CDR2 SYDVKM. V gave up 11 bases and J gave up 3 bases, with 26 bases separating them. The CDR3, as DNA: TGTGCCGCGGGCAAATCCGCTTACAGGGCAAACTACGAGCAGTACTTC. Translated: CAAGKSAYRANYEQYF.

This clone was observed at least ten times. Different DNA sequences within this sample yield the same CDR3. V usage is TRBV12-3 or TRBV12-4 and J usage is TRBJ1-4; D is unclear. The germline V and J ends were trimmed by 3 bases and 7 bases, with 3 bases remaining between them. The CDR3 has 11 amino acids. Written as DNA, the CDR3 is TGTGCCAGCAGTTTCGGTGAAAAACTGTTTTTT. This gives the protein CASSFGEKLFF.

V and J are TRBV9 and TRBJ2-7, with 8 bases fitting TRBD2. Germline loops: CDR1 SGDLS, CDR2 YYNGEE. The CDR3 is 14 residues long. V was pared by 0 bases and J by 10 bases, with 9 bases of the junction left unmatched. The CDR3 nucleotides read TGTGCCAGCAGCGTAGGTTCGGCTAGCGGGCTCCAGTACTTC. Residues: CASSVGSASGLQYF.

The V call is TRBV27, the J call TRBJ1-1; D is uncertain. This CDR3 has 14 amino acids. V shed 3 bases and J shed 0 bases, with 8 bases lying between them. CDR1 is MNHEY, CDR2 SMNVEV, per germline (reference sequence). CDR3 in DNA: TGTGCCAGCAGTTTTGCGAGCATGAACACTGAAGCTTTCTTT. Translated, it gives CASSFASMNTEAFF.

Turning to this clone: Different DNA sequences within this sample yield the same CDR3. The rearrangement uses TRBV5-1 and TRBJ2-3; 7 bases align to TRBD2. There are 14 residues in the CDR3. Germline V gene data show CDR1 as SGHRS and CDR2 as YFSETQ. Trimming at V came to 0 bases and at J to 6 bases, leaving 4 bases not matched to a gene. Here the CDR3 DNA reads TGCGCCAGCAGCTTGGTCGGGGGAGGGGATACGCAGTATTTT. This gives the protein CASSLVGGGDTQYF. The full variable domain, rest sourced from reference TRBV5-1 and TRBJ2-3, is KAGVTQTPRYLIKTRGQQVTLSCSPISGHRSVSWYQQTPGQGLQFLFEYFSETQRNKGNFPGRFSGRQFSNSRSEMNVSTLELGDSALYLCASSLVGGGDTQYFGPGTRLTVL.

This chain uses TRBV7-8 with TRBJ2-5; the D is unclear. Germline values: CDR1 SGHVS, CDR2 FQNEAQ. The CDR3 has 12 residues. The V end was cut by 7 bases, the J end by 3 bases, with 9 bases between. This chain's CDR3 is CASKESEETQYF. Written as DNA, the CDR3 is TGTGCCAGCAAAGAAAGCGAAGAGACCCAGTACTTC.

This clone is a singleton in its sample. Here the CDR3 DNA reads TGTGCCTGGAGCCAGCGGGGAGGGTTGGGCAATCAGCCCCAGCATTTT. It encodes CAWSQRGGLGNQPQHF. The chain has TRBV30 and TRBJ1-5, with D unresolved. Germline-derived CDR1 and CDR2 are GTSNPN and SVGIG (reference sequence). Trimming took off 3 bases at V and 2 bases at J, with 17 bases between the two ends. This CDR3 has 16 amino acids.

The CDR3 DNA sequence: TGTGCCATCAGTGAGCCCGGACTGAGAGCCCGAGCTGAAGCTTTCTTT. Protein product: CAISEPGLRARAEAFF. This chain joins TRBV10-3 and TRBJ1-1; no clear D. CDR1 and CDR2 from the germline V gene are ENHRY and SYGVKD. The V gene lost 2 bases and the J gene lost 6 bases, with 19 bases spanning the gap. This CDR3 spans 16 amino acids.

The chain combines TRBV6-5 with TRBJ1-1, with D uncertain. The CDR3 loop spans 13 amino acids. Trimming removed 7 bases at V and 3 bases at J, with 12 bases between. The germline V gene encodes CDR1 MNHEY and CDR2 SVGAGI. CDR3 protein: CASTLLRDTEAFF. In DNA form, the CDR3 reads TGTGCCAGCACCCTATTGAGGGACACTGAAGCTTTCTTT.

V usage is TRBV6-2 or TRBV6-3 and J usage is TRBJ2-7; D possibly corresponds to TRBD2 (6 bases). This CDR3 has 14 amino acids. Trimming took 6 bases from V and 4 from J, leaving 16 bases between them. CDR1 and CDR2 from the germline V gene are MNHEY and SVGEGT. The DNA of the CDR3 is TGTGCCAGCAGCCCTACTCTAGCGAGATACGAGCAGTACTTC. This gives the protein CASSPTLARYEQYF.

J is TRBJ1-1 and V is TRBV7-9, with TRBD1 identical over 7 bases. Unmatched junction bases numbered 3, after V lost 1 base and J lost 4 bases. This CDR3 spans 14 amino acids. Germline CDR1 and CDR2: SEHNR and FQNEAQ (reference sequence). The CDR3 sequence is CASSLGAGGTEAFF. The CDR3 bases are TGTGCCAGCAGCTTAGGGGCAGGGGGCACTGAAGCTTTCTTT.